The 25 T cell receptor beta chains below come from one sample, sequenced in a study of cytomegalovirus exposure and HLA in healthy donors. Clones were read by immunoSEQ multiplex PCR, and TCRdb kept only the in-frame ones, dropping some. The sample lists fewer than 65,000 clones, 89% occurring once. Sequencing was performed on PBMCs. All receptors derive from a young woman in good health and CMV-seronegative.

The chain is built from TRBV19 and TRBJ2-5; D is possibly TRBD2 (5 bases). V was clipped by 2 bases and J by 3 bases, with 10 bases between them. Germline V gene sequence: CDR1 LNHDA, CDR2 SQIVND (reference sequence). This CDR3 comprises 14 residues. DNA for the CDR3: TGTGCCAGTAGTATAACGGGGATCAAAGAGACCCAGTACTTC. Translated: CASSITGIKETQYF.

CDR3 sequence (DNA): TGTGCCAGCAGCTTCACATACCTCCAAGAGACCCAGTACTTC. It encodes CASSFTYLQETQYF. The chain employs TRBV11-2 and TRBJ2-5, with D unclear. The CDR3 runs 14 residues. Trimming shortened V by 3 bases and J by 1 base, and 9 bases separated the two germline ends. The germline V gene encodes CDR1 SGHAT and CDR2 FQNNGV.

The chain uses TRBV9 and TRBJ2-7; no reliable D call. Deletions cut 2 bases from V and 7 bases from J, with 13 bases between. This CDR3 has 13 residues. CDR1 is SGDLS, CDR2 YYNGEE, per germline. The CDR3 coding sequence is TGTGCCAGCAGCGTGGGCTCCTCTTGGGAGCAGTACTTC. It translates to CASSVGSSWEQYF.

V usage is TRBV7-9 and J usage is TRBJ1-4, with TRBD1 matching over 10 bases. The germline V gene has CDR1 SEHNR and CDR2 FQNEAQ (reference sequence). The CDR3 length is 14 residues. V was clipped by 6 bases and J by 5 bases; unmatched bases: 3. CDR3 sequence: CASRRGQGNEKLFF. CDR3 bases: TGTGCCAGCAGGAGGGGACAGGGGAATGAAAAACTGTTTTTT.

The CDR3 here is CASTADSSGANVLTF. CDR3 nucleotide sequence: TGTGCCAGCACCGCGGACAGCTCTGGGGCCAACGTCCTGACTTTC. This chain connects TRBV6-4 to TRBJ2-6; TRBD1 is a possible D gene (6 bases). V was pared by 7 bases and J by 0 bases, with 10 bases between. The CDR3 is 15 residues long. Germline V gives CDR1 MRHNA, CDR2 SNTAGT.

The V and J genes are TRBV5-1 and TRBJ1-4; D is uncertain. Trimming shortened V by 3 bases and J by 0 bases, and 6 bases separated the two germline ends. The CDR3 runs to 14 residues. Germline V gene sequence: CDR1 SGHRS, CDR2 YFSETQ. This chain's CDR3 is CASSSTSTNEKLFF. The CDR3 DNA reads as TGCGCCAGCAGCTCGACATCAACTAATGAAAAACTGTTTTTT.

This rearrangement joins TRBV13 to TRBJ2-7; 7 bases line up with TRBD2. The CDR3 covers 15 residues. V lost 3 bases, J lost 6 bases, and 11 bases stayed unmatched. From germline, CDR1 is PRHDT and CDR2 FYEKMQ (reference sequence). CDR3 coding DNA: TGTGCCAGCAGCTTCGCTAGCGGAGCGAGGGGCGAGCAGTACTTC. It is translated as CASSFASGARGEQYF.

The J gene is TRBJ2-3, the V gene TRBV18; tentatively, D is TRBD2 (5 bases). V was trimmed by 2 bases and J by 6 bases, leaving 9 bases between them. Per germline, CDR1 KGHSH and CDR2 LQKENI. This CDR3 is 13 amino acids long. The CDR3 nucleotides read TGTGCCAGCTCACCAACGGGATGGGATACGCAGTATTTT. Residues: CASSPTGWDTQYF.

The chain recombines TRBV25-1 with TRBJ2-1; possible D gene TRBD2, 6 bases. The CDR3 runs to 16 residues. CDR1 and CDR2 (germline): MGHDK, SYGVNS. With 2 bases removed from V and 0 bases from J, the gap between germline ends came to 11 bases. The CDR3 loop reads CASSELMGGSYNEQFF. CDR3 nucleotide sequence: TGTGCCAGCAGTGAACTGATGGGGGGCTCCTACAATGAGCAGTTCTTC.

This sequence joins TRBV9 and TRBJ1-1; D uncertain. Germline V lookup: CDR1 SGDLS, CDR2 YYNGEE. The CDR3 length is 15 residues. V lost 4 bases and J lost 1, with 14 bases in between. The CDR3 DNA reads TGTGCCAGCAGCCCCTGGGCACAGCCGAACACTGAAGCTTTCTTT. Its protein is CASSPWAQPNTEAFF.

The chain has TRBV10-3 and TRBJ2-7; 11 bases map to TRBD1. V was pared by 2 bases and J by 5 bases, with 5 bases of the junction left unmatched. Germline V CDR1 and CDR2: ENHRY, SYGVKD. The CDR3 has 15 amino acids. The CDR3 sequence is CAISERTGGNDEQYF. For the CDR3, the DNA is TGTGCCATCAGTGAGAGGACAGGGGGCAACGACGAGCAGTACTTC.

This sequence joins TRBV27 and TRBJ2-7; 7 bases map to TRBD1. This CDR3 is 16 amino acids long. Germline V CDR1 and CDR2: MNHEY, SMNVEV (reference sequence). V shed 2 bases, J shed 0 bases, and the junction held 7 bases outside the gene matches. The CDR3 DNA sequence: TGTGCCAGCAGTTTAAACTACAGGGGTCGCTCCTACGAGCAGTACTTC. This gives the protein CASSLNYRGRSYEQYF.

Only one count was recorded for this clone. J is TRBJ2-5 and V is TRBV2; no clear D gene. Germline V gene data show CDR1 as SNHLY and CDR2 as FYNNEI. CDR3 length: 11 amino acids. Trimming took off 5 bases at V and 5 bases at J, with 6 bases between the two ends. The CDR3, as DNA: TGTGCCAGCAGTCTAATGGAGACCCAGTACTTC. The encoded protein is CASSLMETQYF.

Many counts were recorded for this clone. The rearrangement uses TRBV2 and TRBJ2-1; 15 bases align to TRBD2. The V gene end was trimmed by 8 bases and the J gene end by 0 bases; junction bases not matched to a gene: 8. Germline CDR1 is SNHLY and CDR2 is FYNNEI. This CDR3 comprises 18 residues. The CDR3 loop is CASFDGTSGRPSYNEQFF. The CDR3 DNA is TGTGCCAGCTTTGATGGGACTAGCGGGAGGCCCTCCTACAATGAGCAGTTCTTC.

The chain employs TRBV11-2 and TRBJ1-2; D unclear. With 4 bases removed from V and 7 bases from J, the gap between germline ends came to 13 bases. The germline gives CDR1 SGHAT, CDR2 FQNNGV. The CDR3 is 13 amino acids. Here the CDR3 reads CASSSERFVGYTF. The CDR3 DNA is TGTGCCAGCAGCTCCGAGAGATTTGTTGGCTACACCTTC.

The rearrangement uses TRBV29-1 and TRBJ2-1; TRBD2 aligns across 13 bases. Germline CDR1 is SQVTM and CDR2 is ANQGSEA. The junction had 8 bases not matched to a gene; V was cut back by 7 bases and J by 8 bases. The CDR3 covers 14 residues. The CDR3 DNA follows: TGCAGCGGGGGGACTAGCGGGATTACCCATGAGCAGTTCTTC. The encoded protein is CSGGTSGITHEQFF.

The V call is TRBV11-2, the J call TRBJ1-5; unclear D gene. Trimming pared 5 bases from V and 5 bases from J, leaving 10 bases between. Germline V lookup: CDR1 SGHAT, CDR2 FQNNGV. This CDR3 is 13 amino acids long. CDR3 in DNA: TGTGCCAGCAGCCTACAGCCAGATCAGCCCCAGCATTTT. Encoded protein: CASSLQPDQPQHF.

The chain is built from TRBV11-3 and TRBJ2-1; tentatively, D is TRBD2 (6 bases). Germline CDR1 SGHNT, CDR2 YENEEA. The CDR3 length is 12 residues. V was pared by 4 bases and J by 11 bases, with 12 bases between. In DNA, the CDR3 is TGTGCCAGCAGCTCTCGGGAGTTGAAGCAGTTCTTC. Amino acid sequence: CASSSRELKQFF.

The chain employs TRBV5-6 and TRBJ2-2; D gene ambiguous. The CDR3 totals 16 residues. Germline lookup yields CDR1 SGHDT and CDR2 YYEEEE. V shed 1 base and J shed 1 base, with 11 bases lying between them. CDR3 in DNA: TGTGCCAGCAGCTTGTTTGGCGGTTTGAACACCGGGGAGCTGTTTTTT. The encoded protein is CASSLFGGLNTGELFF.

The gene calls are TRBV2 and TRBJ2-7, with D possibly matching TRBD1 (6 bases). Trimming shortened V by 2 bases and J by 2 bases, and 16 bases separated the two germline ends. CDR1 is SNHLY and CDR2 is FYNNEI in the germline V gene. The CDR3 has 16 residues. DNA for the CDR3: TGTGCCAGCAGTGAATTTGGGGGCGTCAGGCCCTACGAGCAGTACTTC. As protein: CASSEFGGVRPYEQYF. The full variable domain, with the rest looked up from reference TRBV2 and TRBJ2-7, is EPEVTQTPSHQVTQMGQEVILRCVPISNHLYFYWYRQILGQKVEFLVSFYNNEISEKSEIFDDQFSVERPDGSNFTLKIRSTKLEDSAMYFCASSEFGGVRPYEQYFGPGTRLTVT.

J is TRBJ1-5 and V is TRBV6-1; D perhaps matches TRBD1 (5 bases). The CDR3 is 16 amino acids. V lost 3 bases and J lost 4, with 16 bases in between. Germline values: CDR1 MNHNS, CDR2 SASEGT. The CDR3 loop reads CASSDPGTGGNQPQHF. CDR3 DNA: TGTGCCAGCAGTGATCCCGGGACGGGGGGAAATCAGCCCCAGCATTTT.

This sequence joins TRBV5-1 and TRBJ2-7; maybe TRBD1 (6 bases). The ends were cut back, 4 bases at V and 1 base at J, with 9 bases in the middle. The CDR3 loop spans 13 amino acids. Germline V gives CDR1 SGHRS, CDR2 YFSETQ. CDR3 region: CASSRDTSYEQYF. The CDR3 DNA reads TGCGCCAGCAGCCGGGACACATCCTACGAGCAGTACTTC.

The rearrangement links TRBV10-2 to TRBJ1-2; D not resolved. The CDR3 is made up of 17 amino acids. Germline loops: CDR1 WSHSY, CDR2 SAAADI. V dropped 2 bases and J dropped 0 bases, with 16 bases sitting between them. The CDR3 loop reads CASSEKWVGTPNYGYTF. CDR3 in DNA: TGCGCCAGCAGTGAGAAATGGGTGGGCACTCCTAACTATGGCTACACCTTC.

V is TRBV7-2 and J is TRBJ2-5; D may be TRBD2 (6 bases). This CDR3 is 15 amino acids long. The germline V gene encodes CDR1 SGHTA and CDR2 FQGNSA. The germline V and J ends were trimmed by 1 base and 2 bases, with 11 bases remaining between them. CDR3 sequence (DNA): TGTGCCAGCAGCTTAGGAGGGACTGCGCAAGAGACCCAGTACTTC. The encoded protein is CASSLGGTAQETQYF.

The chain combines TRBV5-8 with TRBJ2-1; 12 positions match TRBD1. The CDR3 length is 14 residues. Germline loops: CDR1 SGHTS, CDR2 YDEGEE. V lost 6 bases, J lost 9 bases, and 7 bases stayed unmatched. The CDR3 sequence is CASNSGTGGGEQFF. In DNA, the CDR3 is TGTGCCAGCAACTCCGGGACAGGGGGCGGTGAGCAGTTCTTC.